The subject of this entry is one T cell receptor beta chain. Its antigen is currently unknown. The data originate from a study of T cell responses to AZD1222 COVID-19 vaccine. Study-level results: In a largely white British group with more females than males, clonal diversity was possibly underestimated. Among spike-specific TCRs, nearly half reportedly target unmutated variant regions. Spike-specific TCR breadth and depth rose after two AZD1222 doses.

The ends lost 6 bases at V and 2 bases at J; junction bases unmatched: 9. The CDR3 is 15 amino acids. From germline, CDR1 is MDHEN and CDR2 SYDVKM. The table came from immunoSEQ multiplex PCR; TCRdb's copy has only in-frame clones and leaves some out. The table has around 100,000 clones, approximately 90% seen once. The source is an adult who received the AZD1222 COVID-19 vaccine. This chain uses TRBV28 with TRBJ1-2; TRBD1 agrees at 7 bases. The specimen was peripheral blood, collected 28 days after the second AZD1222 dose. Written as DNA, the CDR3 is TGTGCCAGCAGAGCCCAGGGGGGCGGAAACTATGGCTACACCTTC. Its protein is CASRAQGGGNYGYTF.